This T cell receptor (beta chain) came from a study of T cell responses to AZD1222 COVID-19 vaccine. Points from the study as a whole: There were mostly white British donors and more females than males, and clonal diversity was possibly underestimated. Spike-specific TCR breadth rose after two AZD1222 doses, and depth rose as well. Every sample of the repertoires postdated the peak T cell response.

This CDR3 is 16 amino acids long. V shed 10 bases and J 2 bases; nucleotides not matched to a gene: 7. The germline gives CDR1 SNHLY, CDR2 FYNNEI. Turning to this clone: Its antigen is unidentified.

Generated by immunoSEQ multiplex PCR, the TCRdb table keeps only in-frame clones and is missing some. The data contain roughly 120,000 clones, roughly 89% of them singletons. This clonotype was sampled from an adult in good health. This specimen was peripheral blood, taken on day 0 of AZD1222 vaccination. This sequence joins TRBV2 and TRBJ2-2, with TRBD2 matching over 13 bases. The chain's CDR3 is CAIGLAGASNTGELFF. The CDR3 DNA sequence: TGTGCCATCGGACTAGCGGGGGCTAGCAACACCGGGGAGCTGTTTTTT.